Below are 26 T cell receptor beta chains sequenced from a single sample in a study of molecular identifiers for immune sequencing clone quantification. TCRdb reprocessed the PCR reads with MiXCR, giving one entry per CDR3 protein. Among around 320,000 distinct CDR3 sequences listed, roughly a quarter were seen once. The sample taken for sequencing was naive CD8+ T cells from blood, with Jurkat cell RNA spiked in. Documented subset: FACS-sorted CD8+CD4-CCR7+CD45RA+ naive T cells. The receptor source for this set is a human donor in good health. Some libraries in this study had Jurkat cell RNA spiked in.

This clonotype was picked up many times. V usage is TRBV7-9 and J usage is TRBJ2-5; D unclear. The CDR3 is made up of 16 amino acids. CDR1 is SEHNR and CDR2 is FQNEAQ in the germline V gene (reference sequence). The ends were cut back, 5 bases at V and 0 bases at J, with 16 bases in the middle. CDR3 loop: CASSHGQFLNQETQYF. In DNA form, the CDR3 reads TGTGCCAGCAGCCACGGCCAGTTCCTTAACCAAGAGACCCAGTACTTC.

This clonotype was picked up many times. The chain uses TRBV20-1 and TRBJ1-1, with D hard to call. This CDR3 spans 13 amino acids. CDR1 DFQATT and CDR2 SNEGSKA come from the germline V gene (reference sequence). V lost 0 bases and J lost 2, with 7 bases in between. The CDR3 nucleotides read TGCAGTGCTAGAGACGGCTTAAACACTGAAGCTTTCTTT. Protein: CSARDGLNTEAFF.

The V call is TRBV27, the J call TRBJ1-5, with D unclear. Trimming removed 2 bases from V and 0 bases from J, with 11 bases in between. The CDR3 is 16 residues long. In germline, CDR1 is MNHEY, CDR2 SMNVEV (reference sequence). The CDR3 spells CASSLDRRLSNQPQHF. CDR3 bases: TGTGCCAGCAGTTTAGATCGTCGACTTAGCAATCAGCCCCAGCATTTT.

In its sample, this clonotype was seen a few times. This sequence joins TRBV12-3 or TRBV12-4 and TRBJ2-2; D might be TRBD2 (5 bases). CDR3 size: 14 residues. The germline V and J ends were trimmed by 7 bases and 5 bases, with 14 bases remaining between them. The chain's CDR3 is CASNLLGPTGELFF. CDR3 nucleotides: TGTGCCAGCAACTTACTAGGACCGACCGGGGAGCTGTTTTTT.

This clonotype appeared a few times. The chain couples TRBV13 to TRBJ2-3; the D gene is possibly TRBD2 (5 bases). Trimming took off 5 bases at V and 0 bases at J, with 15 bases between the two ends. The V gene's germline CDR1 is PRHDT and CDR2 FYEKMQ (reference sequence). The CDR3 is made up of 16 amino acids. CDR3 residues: CASSEWGATSTDTQYF. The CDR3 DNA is TGTGCCAGCAGCGAATGGGGAGCGACTAGCACAGATACGCAGTATTTT.

The CDR3 DNA is TGTGCCAGCAGTTCCTATCTGGGGGGGGACAAGCATGAAAAACTGTTTTTT. Amino acids: CASSSYLGGDKHEKLFF. The chain uses TRBV12-3 or TRBV12-4 and TRBJ1-4; the D gene is possibly TRBD1 (6 bases). The CDR3 is 17 residues long. V lost 4 bases to trimming and J lost 6 bases, with 21 bases between them.

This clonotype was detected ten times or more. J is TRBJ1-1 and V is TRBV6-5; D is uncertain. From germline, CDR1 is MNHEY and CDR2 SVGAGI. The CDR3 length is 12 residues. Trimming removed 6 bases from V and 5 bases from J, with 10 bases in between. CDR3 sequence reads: CASRGLGTEAFF. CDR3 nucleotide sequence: TGTGCCAGCAGGGGTTTAGGGACTGAAGCTTTCTTT.

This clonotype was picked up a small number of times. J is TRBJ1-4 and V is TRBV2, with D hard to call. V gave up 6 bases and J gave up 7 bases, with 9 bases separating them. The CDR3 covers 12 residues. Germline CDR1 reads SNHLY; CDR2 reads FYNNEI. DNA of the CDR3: TGTGCCAGCAGCGTCATTAGTGAAAAACTGTTTTTT. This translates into CASSVISEKLFF.

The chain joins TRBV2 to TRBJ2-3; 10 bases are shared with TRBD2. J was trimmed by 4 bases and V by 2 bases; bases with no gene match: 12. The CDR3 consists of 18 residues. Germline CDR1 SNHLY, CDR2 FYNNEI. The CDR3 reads CASSETWASGGKPDTQYF. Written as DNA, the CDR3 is TGTGCCAGCAGTGAAACCTGGGCTAGCGGGGGAAAGCCAGATACGCAGTATTTT.

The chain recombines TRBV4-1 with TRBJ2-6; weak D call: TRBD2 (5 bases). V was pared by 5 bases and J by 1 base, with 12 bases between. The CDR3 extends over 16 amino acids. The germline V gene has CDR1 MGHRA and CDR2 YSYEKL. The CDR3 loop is CASSSWRRSGANVLTF. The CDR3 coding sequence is TGCGCCAGCAGCTCATGGAGGCGGTCTGGGGCCAACGTCCTGACTTTC.

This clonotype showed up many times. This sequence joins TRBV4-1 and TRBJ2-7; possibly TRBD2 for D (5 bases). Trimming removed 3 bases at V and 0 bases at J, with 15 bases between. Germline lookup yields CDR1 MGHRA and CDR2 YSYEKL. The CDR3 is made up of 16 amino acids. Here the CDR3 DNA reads TGCGCCAGCAGCCAGGAACCCCGGGGTTTCTCCTACGAGCAGTACTTC. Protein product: CASSQEPRGFSYEQYF.

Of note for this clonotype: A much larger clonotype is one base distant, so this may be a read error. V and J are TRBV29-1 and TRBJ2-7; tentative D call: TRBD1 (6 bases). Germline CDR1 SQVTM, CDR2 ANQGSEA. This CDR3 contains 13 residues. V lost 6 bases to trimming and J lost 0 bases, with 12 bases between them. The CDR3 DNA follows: TGCAGCGTACGGGACAAGCGCTCCTACGAGCAGTACTTC. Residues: CSVRDKRSYEQYF.

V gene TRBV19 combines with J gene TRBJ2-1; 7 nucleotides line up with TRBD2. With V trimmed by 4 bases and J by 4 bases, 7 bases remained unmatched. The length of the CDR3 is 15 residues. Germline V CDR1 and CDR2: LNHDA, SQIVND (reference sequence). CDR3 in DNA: TGTGCCAGTAGTACACTAGCGTCCCTTTACAATGAGCAGTTCTTC. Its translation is CASSTLASLYNEQFF.

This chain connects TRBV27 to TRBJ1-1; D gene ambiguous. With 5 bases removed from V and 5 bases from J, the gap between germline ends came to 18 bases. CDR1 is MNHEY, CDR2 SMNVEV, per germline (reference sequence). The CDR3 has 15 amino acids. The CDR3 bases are TGTGCCAGCAGTCCCTGGGGAGACCCGATAACTGAAGCTTTCTTT. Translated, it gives CASSPWGDPITEAFF.

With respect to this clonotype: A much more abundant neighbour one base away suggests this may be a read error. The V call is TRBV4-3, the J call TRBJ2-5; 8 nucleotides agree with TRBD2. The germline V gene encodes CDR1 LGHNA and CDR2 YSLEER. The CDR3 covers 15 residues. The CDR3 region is CASSQDTSGQETQNF. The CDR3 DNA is TGCGCCAGCAGCCAAGATACTAGCGGCCAAGAGACCCAGAACTTC.

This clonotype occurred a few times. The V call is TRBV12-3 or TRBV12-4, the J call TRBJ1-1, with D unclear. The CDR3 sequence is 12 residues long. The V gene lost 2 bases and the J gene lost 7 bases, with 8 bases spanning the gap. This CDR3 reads CASSLRKNEAFF. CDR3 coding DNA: TGTGCCAGCAGTTTAAGGAAAAATGAAGCTTTCTTT.

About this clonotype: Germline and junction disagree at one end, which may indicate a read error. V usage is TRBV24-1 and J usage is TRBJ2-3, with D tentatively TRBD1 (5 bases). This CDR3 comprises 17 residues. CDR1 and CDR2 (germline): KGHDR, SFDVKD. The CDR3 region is CAISDFKGPAPADTQYF. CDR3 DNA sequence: TGTGCCATCAGTGATTTCAAGGGGCCAGCACCGGCAGATACGCAGTATTTT.

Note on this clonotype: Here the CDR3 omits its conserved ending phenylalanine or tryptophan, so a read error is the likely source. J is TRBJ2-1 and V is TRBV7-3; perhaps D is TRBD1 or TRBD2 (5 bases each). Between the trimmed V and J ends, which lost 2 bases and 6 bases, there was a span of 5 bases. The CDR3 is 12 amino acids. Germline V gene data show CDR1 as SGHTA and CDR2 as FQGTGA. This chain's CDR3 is CASSLGTNEQFS. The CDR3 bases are TGTGCCAGCAGCTTAGGGACCAATGAGCAGTTCTCC.

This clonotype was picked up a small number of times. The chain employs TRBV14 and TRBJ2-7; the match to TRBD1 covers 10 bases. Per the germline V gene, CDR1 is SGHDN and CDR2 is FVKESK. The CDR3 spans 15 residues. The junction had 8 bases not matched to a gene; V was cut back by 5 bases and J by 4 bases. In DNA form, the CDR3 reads TGTGCCAGCAGCTCCCGGGACAGGGGAAGATACGAGCAGTACTTC. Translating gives CASSSRDRGRYEQYF.

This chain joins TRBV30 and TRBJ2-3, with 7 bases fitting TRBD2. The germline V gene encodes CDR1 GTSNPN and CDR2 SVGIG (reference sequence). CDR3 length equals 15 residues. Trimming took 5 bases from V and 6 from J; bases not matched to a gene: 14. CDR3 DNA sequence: TGTGCCTGGTCGGGCCTTGGCGGGAGTGTGGATACGCAGTATTTT. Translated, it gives CAWSGLGGSVDTQYF.

The CDR3 coding sequence is TGTGCCAGCGGACATAAAGGTGTCTACGAGCAGTACTTC. It is translated as CASGHKGVYEQYF. The chain joins TRBV5-4 to TRBJ2-7, with D possibly TRBD1 on 5 matching bases. Trimming left V 7 bases short and J 3 bases short, with 14 bases between. There are 13 residues in the CDR3. CDR1 is SGHNT and CDR2 is YYREEE in the germline V gene (reference sequence).

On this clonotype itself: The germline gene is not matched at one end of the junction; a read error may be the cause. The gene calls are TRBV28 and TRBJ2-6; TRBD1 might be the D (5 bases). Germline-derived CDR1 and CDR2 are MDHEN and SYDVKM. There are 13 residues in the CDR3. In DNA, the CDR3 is TGTGCCGGGTCGAATTCTGGGGCCGACGTCCTGACTTTC. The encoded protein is CAGSNSGADVLTF.

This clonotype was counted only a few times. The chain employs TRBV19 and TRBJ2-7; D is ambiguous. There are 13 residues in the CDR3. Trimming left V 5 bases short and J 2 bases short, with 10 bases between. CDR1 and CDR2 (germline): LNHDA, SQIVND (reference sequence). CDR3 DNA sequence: TGTGCCAGTAGTGGGCTGGGCCCCTACGAGCAGTACTTC. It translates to CASSGLGPYEQYF.

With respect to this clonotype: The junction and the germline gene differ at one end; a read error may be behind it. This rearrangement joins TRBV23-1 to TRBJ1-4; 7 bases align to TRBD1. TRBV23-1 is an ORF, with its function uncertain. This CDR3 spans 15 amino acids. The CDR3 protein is CASSQYYRGSEKPFF. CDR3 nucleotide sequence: TGCGCCAGCAGTCAATACTACAGGGGTTCGGAAAAACCGTTTTTT.

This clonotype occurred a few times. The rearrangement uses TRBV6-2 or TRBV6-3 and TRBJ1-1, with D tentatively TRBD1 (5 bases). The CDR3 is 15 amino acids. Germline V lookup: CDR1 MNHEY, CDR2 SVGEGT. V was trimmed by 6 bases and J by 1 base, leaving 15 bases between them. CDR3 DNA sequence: TGTGCCAGCAGCTCCTCTATTACAGGGAACACTGAAGCTTTCTTT. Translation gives CASSSSITGNTEAFF.

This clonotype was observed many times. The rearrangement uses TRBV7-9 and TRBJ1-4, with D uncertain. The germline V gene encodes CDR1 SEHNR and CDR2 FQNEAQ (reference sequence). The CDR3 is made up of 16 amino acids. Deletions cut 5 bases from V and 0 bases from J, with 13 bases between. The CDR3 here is CASSATFTTTNEKLFF. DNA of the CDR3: TGTGCCAGCAGCGCAACTTTTACCACAACTAATGAAAAACTGTTTTTT.